The 29 T cell receptor beta chains below come from one sample, sequenced in a study of cytomegalovirus exposure and HLA in healthy donors. The study ran its PCR with 60 Vbeta and 13 Jbeta primers. Using immunoSEQ multiplex PCR, the repertoire was profiled, and TCRdb retains in-frame clones only, with some absent. The sample shows about 160,000 clones, around 85% of them seen only once. The sequenced sample consisted of PBMCs. The source of these receptors is a boy younger than 10 in good health and CMV-seronegative.

The chain carries TRBV18 and TRBJ1-5, with TRBD1 identical over 12 bases. The CDR3 spans 15 residues. Germline V CDR1 and CDR2: KGHSH, LQKENI. J lost 7 bases, V lost 4 bases, and 5 bases had no gene match. Here the CDR3 reads CASSLGQGAGQPQHF. DNA for the CDR3: TGTGCCAGCTCACTGGGACAGGGGGCTGGACAGCCCCAGCATTTT.

This sequence joins TRBV13 and TRBJ1-1; tentative D call: TRBD1 (5 bases). The V end lost 3 bases, the J end lost 3 bases, and 11 bases lay between the germline ends. The CDR3 is 14 residues long. Looked up from germline, CDR1 is PRHDT and CDR2 is FYEKMQ (reference sequence). CDR3: CASSLGPADTEAFF. In DNA, the CDR3 is TGTGCCAGCAGCTTGGGGCCTGCGGACACTGAAGCTTTCTTT.

The rearrangement joins TRBV6-5 to TRBJ2-2; D is undetermined. Germline-derived CDR1 and CDR2 are MNHEY and SVGAGI. CDR3 length: 15 amino acids. V lost 2 bases, J lost 0 bases, and 7 bases lay in between. The CDR3 sequence: CASSYASANTGELFF. For the CDR3, the DNA is TGTGCCAGCAGTTACGCGTCTGCGAACACCGGGGAGCTGTTTTTT.

CDR3 region: CASSLGGDRGLGANVLTF. CDR3 DNA sequence: TGTGCCAGCAGCTTGGGTGGGGACAGGGGGCTTGGGGCCAACGTCCTGACTTTC. The V call is TRBV5-6, the J call TRBJ2-6; 12 bases align to TRBD1. Germline-derived CDR1 and CDR2 are SGHDT and YYEEEE. The V and J ends lost 0 bases and 3 bases, in that order; junction bases with no gene match: 4. The CDR3 spans 18 residues. Filled out from reference TRBV5-6 and TRBJ2-6, the complete variable domain reads DAGVTQSPTHLIKTRGQQVTLRCSPKSGHDTVSWYQQALGQGPQFIFQYYEEEERQRGNFPDRFSGHQFPNYSSELNVNALLLGDSALYLCASSLGGDRGLGANVLTFGAGSRLTVL.

The chain combines TRBV4-1 with TRBJ2-1; 10 bases are shared with TRBD2. This CDR3 comprises 17 residues. Trimming at V came to 0 bases and at J to 4 bases, leaving 6 bases not matched to a gene. Per the germline V gene, CDR1 is MGHRA and CDR2 is YSYEKL. The CDR3 DNA reads as TGCGCCAGCAGCCAAGAACCAGCGGGGGGGCCTTACAATGAGCAGTTCTTC. Its protein product is CASSQEPAGGPYNEQFF.

The V gene is TRBV28, the J gene TRBJ1-2; D ambiguous. Trimming took 4 bases from V and 7 from J, leaving 7 bases between them. This CDR3 region has 11 residues. Per the germline V gene, CDR1 is MDHEN and CDR2 is SYDVKM. The CDR3 region is CASSYSGGYTF. CDR3 coding DNA: TGTGCCAGCAGTTATTCAGGTGGCTACACCTTC.

The chain links TRBV7-6 to TRBJ1-1; 7 bases are a match to TRBD1. The J segment lost 0 bases and the V segment lost 1 base, leaving 11 bases of the junction unmatched. In germline, CDR1 is SGHVS, CDR2 FNYEAQ. CDR3 length: 18 residues. The CDR3 sequence is CASSLGRQGATMNTEAFF. As DNA, the CDR3 is TGTGCCAGCAGCTTAGGGAGACAGGGCGCTACTATGAACACTGAAGCTTTCTTT.

This clone was observed a few times. CDR3 in amino acids: CASSGGGTSRADTQYF. CDR3 DNA: TGTGCCAGCAGTGGAGGAGGGACTAGCAGGGCAGATACGCAGTATTTT. The chain employs TRBV6-1 and TRBJ2-3; TRBD2 matches at 9 bases. This CDR3 has 16 amino acids. Germline values: CDR1 MNHNS, CDR2 SASEGT. After removal of 4 bases from V and 4 bases from J, the junction contained 9 bases not matched to a gene.

The chain combines TRBV28 with TRBJ1-6; no firm D call. Germline V gene data show CDR1 as MDHEN and CDR2 as SYDVKM. Trimming took off 11 bases at V and 6 bases at J, with 17 bases between the two ends. This CDR3 spans 14 amino acids. The CDR3 spells CAGPVDRPNSPLHF. DNA of the CDR3: TGTGCCGGGCCCGTTGACCGACCTAATTCACCCCTCCACTTT. The variable domain in full, completed from reference TRBV28 and TRBJ1-6, reads DVKVTQSSRYLVKRTGEKVFLECVQDMDHENMFWYRQDPGLGLRLIYFSYDVKMKEKGDIPEGYSVSREKKERFSLILESASTNQTSMYLCAGPVDRPNSPLHFGNGTRLTVT.

The chain is built from TRBV7-9 and TRBJ2-4; 7 bases align to TRBD1. The CDR3 has 17 amino acids. Trimming removed 0 bases from V and 1 base from J; junction bases left unmatched: 6. Germline V CDR1 and CDR2: SEHNR, FQNEAQ (reference sequence). The CDR3 sequence: CASSLASTGIAKNIQYF. The CDR3 nucleotides read TGTGCCAGCAGCTTAGCGTCGACAGGGATTGCCAAAAACATTCAGTACTTC.

The chain joins TRBV2 to TRBJ2-1, with TRBD2 identical over 12 bases. With V trimmed by 7 bases and J by 7 bases, 11 bases remained unmatched. Germline V gives CDR1 SNHLY, CDR2 FYNNEI. CDR3 length: 16 amino acids. CDR3 nucleotides: TGTGCCAGCATTAGGACTAGCGGGGCCTCCAGGAATGAGCAGTTCTTC. Translation: CASIRTSGASRNEQFF.

J is TRBJ2-1 and V is TRBV14; 8 bases fit TRBD1. Germline CDR1 and CDR2: SGHDN and FVKESK. V dropped 1 base and J dropped 3; count of bases not matched to a gene: 5. The CDR3 spans 16 residues. The CDR3 bases are TGTGCCAGCAGCCAAGTCACAGGGGGTAGCTACAATGAGCAGTTCTTC. Encoded protein: CASSQVTGGSYNEQFF.

In this sample, this clone turned up a few times. The chain joins TRBV7-9 to TRBJ1-3, with 9 bases fitting TRBD1. CDR1 and CDR2 (germline): SEHNR, FQNEAQ (reference sequence). The length of the CDR3 is 16 residues. Unmatched junction bases numbered 7, after V lost 3 bases and J lost 4 bases. The CDR3 nucleotides read TGTGCCAGCAGCTTGGGGACAGGGTTTAACGGAAACACCATATATTTT. Translation: CASSLGTGFNGNTIYF.

As regards this clone: At one end the junction does not follow the germline gene, possibly because of a read error. This chain links TRBV5-1 with TRBJ2-1, with D perhaps TRBD2 (7 bases). Germline lookup yields CDR1 SGHRS and CDR2 YFSETQ. CDR3 size: 16 residues. The CDR3 DNA reads as TGCGCCAGCAGCTTATCTCGCCGCGGGGGCTACAATGGGCAGTTCTTC. This encodes CASSLSRRGGYNGQFF.

This clone was detected only once. The chain links TRBV9 to TRBJ2-2; 7 nucleotides align to TRBD2. This CDR3 has 15 residues. V shed 1 base, J shed 5 bases, and the junction held 5 bases outside the gene matches. Germline lookup yields CDR1 SGDLS and CDR2 YYNGEE. The CDR3 DNA follows: TGTGCCAGCAGCGTATCTAGCGGAGAGACCGGGGAGCTGTTTTTT. This sequence encodes CASSVSSGETGELFF.

J is TRBJ2-7 and V is TRBV5-6; the match to TRBD1 covers 7 bases. The CDR3 totals 13 residues. The germline CDR1 and CDR2 sequences are SGHDT and YYEEEE. The V and J ends lost 4 bases and 1 base, in that order; junction bases with no gene match: 2. This CDR3 is CASSKDRSYEQYV. The CDR3 DNA reads as TGTGCCAGCAGCAAGGACAGGTCCTACGAGCAGTACGTC.

This chain links TRBV10-2 with TRBJ1-2, with a weak D call TRBD1 (5 bases). This CDR3 is built from 13 residues. Germline CDR1 WSHSY, CDR2 SAAADI. Trimming removed 7 bases from V and 3 bases from J, with 12 bases in between. The CDR3 is CASKPARDYGYTF. The DNA of the CDR3 is TGCGCCAGCAAGCCCGCCAGGGACTATGGCTACACCTTC.

V usage is TRBV15 and J usage is TRBJ1-1; 7 nucleotides line up with TRBD1. J was trimmed by 1 base and V by 4 bases; bases with no gene match: 9. The CDR3 runs to 16 residues. Germline V gene data show CDR1 as LNHNV and CDR2 as YYDKDF (reference sequence). The CDR3 is CATSKTLTGRNTEAFF. CDR3 nucleotide sequence: TGTGCCACCAGCAAAACCTTGACAGGGCGGAACACTGAAGCTTTCTTT. Looking up the rest from reference TRBV15 and TRBJ1-1 gives the full variable domain: DAMVIQNPRYQVTQFGKPVTLSCSQTLNHNVMYWYQQKSSQAPKLLFHYYDKDFNNEADTPDNFQSRRPNTSFCFLDIRSPGLGDTAMYLCATSKTLTGRNTEAFFGQGTRLTVV.

This chain links TRBV9 with TRBJ2-7, with 8 bases matching TRBD1. This CDR3 has 14 residues. Germline lookup yields CDR1 SGDLS and CDR2 YYNGEE. Trimming removed 2 bases from V and 6 bases from J; junction bases left unmatched: 7. The CDR3 is CASSVAGTGGEQYF. CDR3 nucleotide sequence: TGTGCCAGCAGCGTCGCCGGGACAGGCGGCGAGCAGTACTTC.

The chain joins TRBV5-1 to TRBJ2-5; 10 bases line up with TRBD2. V shed 1 base, J shed 2 bases, and the junction held 8 bases outside the gene matches. Germline loops: CDR1 SGHRS, CDR2 YFSETQ. The CDR3 contains 17 residues. The CDR3 nucleotides read TGCGCCAGCAGCTTGTTTCAGGGGACTAGCGTACAAGAGACCCAGTACTTC. Translating it yields CASSLFQGTSVQETQYF.

A note on this clone: At one end the junction does not follow the germline gene, possibly because of a read error. The V gene is TRBV5-4, the J gene TRBJ2-5; TRBD1 aligns across 11 bases. There are 18 residues in the CDR3. CDR1 is SGHNT, CDR2 YYREEE, per germline (reference sequence). CDR3 DNA: TGTGCCGGCAGCCGCACCGGGACAGGGGGGACTTTAGGAGAGACCCAGTACTTC. Its protein is CAGSRTGTGGTLGETQYF.

The chain carries TRBV19 and TRBJ2-1; TRBD2 aligns across 9 bases. The junction had 7 bases not matched to a gene; V was cut back by 3 bases and J by 4 bases. CDR3 length: 16 amino acids. From germline, CDR1 is LNHDA and CDR2 SQIVND (reference sequence). The chain's CDR3 is CASSIRREGEYNEQFF. CDR3 DNA: TGTGCCAGTAGTATTCGGCGGGAGGGAGAGTACAATGAGCAGTTCTTC. Full variable domain (remainder filled in from reference TRBV19 and TRBJ2-1): DGGITQSPKYLFRKEGQNVTLSCEQNLNHDAMYWYRQDPGQGLRLIYYSQIVNDFQKGDIAEGYSVSREKKESFPLTVTSAQKNPTAFYLCASSIRREGEYNEQFFGPGTRLTVL.

The gene calls are TRBV5-1 and TRBJ2-1; D gene uncertain. V was clipped by 1 base and J by 7 bases, with 18 bases between them. Germline V gene data show CDR1 as SGHRS and CDR2 as YFSETQ. This CDR3 has 16 residues. The CDR3 protein is CASSLLSVSTGNEQFF. The CDR3 DNA reads as TGCGCCAGCAGCTTGTTATCGGTCTCCACTGGTAATGAGCAGTTCTTC.

The CDR3 DNA follows: TGCGCCAGCAGTCCGGACAGGGGGCATGGGACCGGGGAGCTGTTTTTT. It translates to CASSPDRGHGTGELFF. This sequence joins TRBV5-1 and TRBJ2-2; TRBD1 matches at 11 bases. V trimming: 5 bases; J trimming: 5 bases; junction bases outside the gene matches: 8. CDR1 is SGHRS and CDR2 is YFSETQ in the germline V gene. CDR3 size: 16 residues.

The chain has TRBV6-5 and TRBJ2-2; no reliable D call. Trimming took off 2 bases at V and 3 bases at J, with 10 bases between the two ends. Germline values: CDR1 MNHEY, CDR2 SVGAGI. The CDR3 is made up of 15 amino acids. CDR3 DNA sequence: TGTGCCAGCAGTTACGGGTCTAGGTACACCGGGGAGCTGTTTTTT. This codes for CASSYGSRYTGELFF.

The gene calls are TRBV6-6 and TRBJ1-5; D not resolved. The germline gives CDR1 MNHNY, CDR2 SVGAGI (reference sequence). There are 12 residues in the CDR3. The V and J ends lost 6 bases and 12 bases respectively, with 15 bases between them. The DNA for the CDR3 is TGTGCCAGCAGCCGCGGCGGGGATTTCCAGCATTTT. This codes for CASSRGGDFQHF.

This clone was seen a single time. The chain has TRBV6-5 and TRBJ1-2; 7 bases are a match to TRBD1. CDR3 size: 13 residues. Germline V gene lookup returns CDR1 MNHEY and CDR2 SVGAGI. Unmatched junction bases numbered 9, after V lost 6 bases and J lost 8 bases. DNA for the CDR3: TGTGCCAGCAGCTTAAGGACAGGTTGGGGCTACACCTTC. It specifies CASSLRTGWGYTF.

The chain carries TRBV19 and TRBJ2-1; 8 bases map to TRBD2. Trimming at V came to 3 bases and at J to 4 bases, leaving 5 bases not matched to a gene. This CDR3 region has 15 residues. Germline V gene data show CDR1 as LNHDA and CDR2 as SQIVND (reference sequence). CDR3 sequence (DNA): TGTGCCAGTAGTATCGCCGCGGGGGGATACAATGAGCAGTTCTTC. Translating gives CASSIAAGGYNEQFF.

This sequence joins TRBV19 and TRBJ1-1; weak D call: TRBD1 (6 bases). The CDR3 is 15 amino acids. Germline assignment: CDR1 LNHDA and CDR2 SQIVND (reference sequence). The ends were cut back, 2 bases at V and 4 bases at J, with 14 bases in the middle. The chain's CDR3 is CASSISRGRGTEAFF. As DNA, the CDR3 is TGTGCCAGTAGTATATCAAGGGGCAGGGGCACTGAAGCTTTCTTT. The full variable domain, in which reference TRBV19 and TRBJ1-1 provide the parts outside the CDR3, is DGGITQSPKYLFRKEGQNVTLSCEQNLNHDAMYWYRQDPGQGLRLIYYSQIVNDFQKGDIAEGYSVSREKKESFPLTVTSAQKNPTAFYLCASSISRGRGTEAFFGQGTRLTVV.